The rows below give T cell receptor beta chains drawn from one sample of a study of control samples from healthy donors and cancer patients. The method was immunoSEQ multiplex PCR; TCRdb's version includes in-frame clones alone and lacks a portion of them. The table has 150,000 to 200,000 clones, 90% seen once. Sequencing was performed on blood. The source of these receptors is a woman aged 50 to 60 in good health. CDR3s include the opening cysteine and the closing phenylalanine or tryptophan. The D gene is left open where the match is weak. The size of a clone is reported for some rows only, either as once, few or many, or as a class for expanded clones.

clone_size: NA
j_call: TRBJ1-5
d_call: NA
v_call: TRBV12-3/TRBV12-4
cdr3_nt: TGTGCCAGCAGTTTTAATGGATTCCAGCATTTT
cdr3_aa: CASSFNGFQHF

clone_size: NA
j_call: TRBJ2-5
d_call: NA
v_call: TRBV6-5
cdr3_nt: TGTGCCAGCAAAGCGTTACAAGAGACCCAGTACTTC
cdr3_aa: CASKALQETQYF

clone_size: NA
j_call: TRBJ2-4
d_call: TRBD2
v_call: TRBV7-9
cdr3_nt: TGTGCCAGCAGCTTAGGGGGACTAGTAAACATTCAGTACTTC
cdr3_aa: CASSLGGLVNIQYF

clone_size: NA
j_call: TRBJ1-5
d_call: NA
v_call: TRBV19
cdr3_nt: TGTGCCAGTAGTAAGATGGCAGGGCTAAAAGGCAATCAGCCCCAGCATTTT
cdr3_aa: CASSKMAGLKGNQPQHF

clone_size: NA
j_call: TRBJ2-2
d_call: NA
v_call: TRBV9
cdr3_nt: TGTGCCAGCAGCGTAGTTCAGGGGAACGGGGAGCTGTTTTTT
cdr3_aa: CASSVVQGNGELFF

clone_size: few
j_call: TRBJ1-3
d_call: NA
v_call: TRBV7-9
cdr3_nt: TGTGCCAGCCATAATGGAAACACCATATATTTT
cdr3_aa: CASHNGNTIYF

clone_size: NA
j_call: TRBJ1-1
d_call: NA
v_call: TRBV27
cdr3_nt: TGTGCCAGCAGTTTATTTTGGGGGCGGAACACTGAAGCTTTCTTT
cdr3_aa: CASSLFWGRNTEAFF

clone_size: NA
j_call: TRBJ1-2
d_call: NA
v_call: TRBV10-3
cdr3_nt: TGTGCCATCAGTGCTGAGGAGTACTATGGCTACACCTTC
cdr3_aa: CAISAEEYYGYTF

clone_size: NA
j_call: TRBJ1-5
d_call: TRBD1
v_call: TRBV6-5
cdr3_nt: TGTGCCAGTAGAGGAGGGGGCCTCCGAGAGCCCCAGCATTTT
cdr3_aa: CASRGGGLREPQHF

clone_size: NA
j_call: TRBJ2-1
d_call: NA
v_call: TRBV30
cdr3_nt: TGTGCCTGGAGAGCCTCCTACAATGAGCAGTTCTTC
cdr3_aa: CAWRASYNEQFF

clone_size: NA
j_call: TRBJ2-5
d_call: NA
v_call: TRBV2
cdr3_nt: TGTGCCAGCAGTGAAGCCGTGTCAGCCCCGGAGACCCAGTACTTC
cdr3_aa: CASSEAVSAPETQYF

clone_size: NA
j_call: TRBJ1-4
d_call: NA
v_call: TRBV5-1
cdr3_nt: TGCGCCAGCAGCATAGGTACTACGGCTGAAAAACTGTTTTTT
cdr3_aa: CASSIGTTAEKLFF

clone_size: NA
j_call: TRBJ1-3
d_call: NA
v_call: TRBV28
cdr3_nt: TGTGCCAGCAGTCCCGGGACCTTCTCTGGAAACACCATATATTTT
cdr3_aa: CASSPGTFSGNTIYF

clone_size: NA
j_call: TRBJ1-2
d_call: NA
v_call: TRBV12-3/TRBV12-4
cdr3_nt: TGTGCCAGCAGTTTAGGGGCAGACTATGGCTACACCTTC
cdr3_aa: CASSLGADYGYTF

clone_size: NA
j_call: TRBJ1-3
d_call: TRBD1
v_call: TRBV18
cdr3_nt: TGTGCCAGCTCGACCACCGGGACAGGGGGCCCTGGAAACACCATATATTTT
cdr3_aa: CASSTTGTGGPGNTIYF

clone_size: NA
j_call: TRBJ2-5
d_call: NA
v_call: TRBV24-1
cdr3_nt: TGTGCCACCAGTGACACCGGGACACGTCAAGAGACCCAGTACTTC
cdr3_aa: CATSDTGTRQETQYF

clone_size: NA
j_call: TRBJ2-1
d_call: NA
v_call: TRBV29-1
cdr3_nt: TGCAGCGTAACGAGCGTCAATGAGCAGTTCTTC
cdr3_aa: CSVTSVNEQFF

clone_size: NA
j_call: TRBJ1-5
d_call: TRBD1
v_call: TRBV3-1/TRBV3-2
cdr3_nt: TGTGCCAGCAGCCAGGTAGCGGGCAGGGGGCTCGATAGCAATCAGCCCCAGCATTTT
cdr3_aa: CASSQVAGRGLDSNQPQHF

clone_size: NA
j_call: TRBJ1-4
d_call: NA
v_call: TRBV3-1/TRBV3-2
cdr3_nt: TGTGCCAGCAGCCAACGGTTGGGTGGGGGTAATGAAAAACTGTTTTTT
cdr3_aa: CASSQRLGGGNEKLFF

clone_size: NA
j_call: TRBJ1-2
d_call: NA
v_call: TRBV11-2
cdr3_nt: TGTGCCAGCAGCCCGTCGGCCGGGCCTTATGGCTACACCTTC
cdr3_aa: CASSPSAGPYGYTF

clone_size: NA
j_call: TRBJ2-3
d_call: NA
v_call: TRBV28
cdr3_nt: TGTGCCAGCAGTTCAAACTTAGATACGCAGTATTTT
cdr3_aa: CASSSNLDTQYF

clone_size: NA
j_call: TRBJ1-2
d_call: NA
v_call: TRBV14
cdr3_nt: TGTGCCAGCAGCCAACGACAGGATGGCTACACCTTC
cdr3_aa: CASSQRQDGYTF

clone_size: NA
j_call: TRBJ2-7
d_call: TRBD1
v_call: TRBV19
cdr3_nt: TGTGCCAGTAATCAGGGACAGGTCTACGAGCAGTACTTC
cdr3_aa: CASNQGQVYEQYF

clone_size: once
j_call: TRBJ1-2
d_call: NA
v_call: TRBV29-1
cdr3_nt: TGCAGCGTTGAGGGGGTTGATGGCTACACCTTC
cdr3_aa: CSVEGVDGYTF

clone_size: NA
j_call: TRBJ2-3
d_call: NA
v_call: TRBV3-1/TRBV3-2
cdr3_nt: TGTGCCAGCAGCCAAGTCCTAGCGAGGACCGATACGCAGTATTTT
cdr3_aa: CASSQVLARTDTQYF

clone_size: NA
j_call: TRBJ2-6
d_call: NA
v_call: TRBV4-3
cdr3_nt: TGCGCCAGCAGCCAACGAACAGACATCTCTGGGGCCAACGTCCTGACTTTC
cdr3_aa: CASSQRTDISGANVLTF

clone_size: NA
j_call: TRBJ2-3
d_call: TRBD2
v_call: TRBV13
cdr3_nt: TGTGCCAGCAGCCTCCCGACTAGCGGATTCACAGATACGCAGTATTTT
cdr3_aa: CASSLPTSGFTDTQYF

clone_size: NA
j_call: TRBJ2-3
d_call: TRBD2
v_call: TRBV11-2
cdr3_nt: TGTGCCAGCAGCCCGCTAGCGGGAGTTGGCACAGATACGCAGTATTTT
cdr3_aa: CASSPLAGVGTDTQYF

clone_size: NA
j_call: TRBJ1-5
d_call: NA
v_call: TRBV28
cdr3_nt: TGTGCCAGCAGTTTCCCCCGGTCTTGGGCCCAGCATTTT
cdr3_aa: CASSFPRSWAQHF

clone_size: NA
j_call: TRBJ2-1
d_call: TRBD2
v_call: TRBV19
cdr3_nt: TGTGCCAGTAGTAGGACTAGCGGCTCCTACAATGAGCAGTTCTTC
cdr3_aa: CASSRTSGSYNEQFF

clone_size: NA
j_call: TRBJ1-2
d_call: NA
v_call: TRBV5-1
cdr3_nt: TGCGCCAGCAGCTTCTCGACCTTGACAGGAGGTGACGGCTACACCTTC
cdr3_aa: CASSFSTLTGGDGYTF

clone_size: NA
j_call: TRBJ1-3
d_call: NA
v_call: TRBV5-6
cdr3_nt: TGTGCCAGCAGACCCGACAGCAGCTCTGGAAACACCATATATTTT
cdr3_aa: CASRPDSSSGNTIYF

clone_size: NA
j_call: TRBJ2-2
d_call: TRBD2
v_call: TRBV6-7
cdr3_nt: TGTGCCAGCAGTTACCCAGCGGGAGTTCACTCTGAACGGGGAGCTGTTTTT
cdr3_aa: CASSYPAGVHSERGAVF

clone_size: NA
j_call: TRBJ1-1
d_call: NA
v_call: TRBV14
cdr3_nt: TGTGCCAGCAGCCAAGTCCCAGGCGCGAACACTGAAGCTTTCTTT
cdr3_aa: CASSQVPGANTEAFF

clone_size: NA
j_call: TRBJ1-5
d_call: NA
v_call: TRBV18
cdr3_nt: TGTGCCAGCTCACCGGCACAGATCAATCAGCCCCAGCATTTT
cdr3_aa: CASSPAQINQPQHF

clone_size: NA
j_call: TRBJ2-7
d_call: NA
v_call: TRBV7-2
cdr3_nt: TGTGCCAGCAGCTTGGGGGTAGCGGACTACGAGCAGTACTTC
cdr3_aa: CASSLGVADYEQYF

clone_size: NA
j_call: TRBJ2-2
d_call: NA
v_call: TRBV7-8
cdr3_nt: TGTGCCAGCAGCCGTTCTCGGCAGGAGGTGCCGTCCAGGGAGCTGTTTTTT
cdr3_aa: CASSRSRQEVPSRELFF

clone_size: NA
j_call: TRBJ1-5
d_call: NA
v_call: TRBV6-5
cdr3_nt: TGTGCCAGCAGTAGAGAGGGCAATCAGCCCCAGCATTTT
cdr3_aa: CASSREGNQPQHF

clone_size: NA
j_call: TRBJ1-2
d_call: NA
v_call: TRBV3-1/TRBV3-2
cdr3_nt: TGTGCCAGCAGCCTCGGGGTCGAGTATGGCTACACCTTC
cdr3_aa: CASSLGVEYGYTF

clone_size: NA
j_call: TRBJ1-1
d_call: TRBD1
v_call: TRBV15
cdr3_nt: TGTGCCACCAGCAGAGATCGGGGACAGGGTCAAGCTTTCTTT
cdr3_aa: CATSRDRGQGQAFF

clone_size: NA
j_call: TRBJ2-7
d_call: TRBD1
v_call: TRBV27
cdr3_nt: TGTGCCAGCAGGAGACAGGGGTCCTACGAGCAGTACTTC
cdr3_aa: CASRRQGSYEQYF

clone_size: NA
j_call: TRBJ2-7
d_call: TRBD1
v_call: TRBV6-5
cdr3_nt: TGTGCCAGCAGTTTACAGGGGTACGAGCAGTACTTC
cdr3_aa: CASSLQGYEQYF

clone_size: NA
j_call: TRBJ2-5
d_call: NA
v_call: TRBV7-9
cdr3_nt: TGTGCCAGCAGCTTGATAGGGCAAGAGACCCAGTACTTC
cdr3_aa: CASSLIGQETQYF

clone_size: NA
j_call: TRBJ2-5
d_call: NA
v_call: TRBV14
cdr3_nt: TGTGCCAGCAGCCAATGGAAGCCGATCCGCGTTCAAGAGACCCAGTACTTC
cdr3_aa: CASSQWKPIRVQETQYF

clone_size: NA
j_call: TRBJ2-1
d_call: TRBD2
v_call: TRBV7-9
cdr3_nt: TGTGCCAGCAGCCATCTAGCGGGGGGTTCCTACAATGAGCAGTTCTTC
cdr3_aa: CASSHLAGGSYNEQFF

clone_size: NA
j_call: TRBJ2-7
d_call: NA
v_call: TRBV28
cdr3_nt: TGTGCCAGCAGTTTATCTCGCTCCGAGCAGTACTTC
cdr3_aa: CASSLSRSEQYF

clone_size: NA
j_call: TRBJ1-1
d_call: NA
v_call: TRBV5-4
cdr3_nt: TGTGCCAGCACGGGACCCATGAACACTGAAGCTTTCTTT
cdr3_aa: CASTGPMNTEAFF

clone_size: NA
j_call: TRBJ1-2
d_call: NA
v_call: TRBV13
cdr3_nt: TGTGCCAGCAGCTTGGGCAGCAACTATGGCTACACCTTC
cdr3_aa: CASSLGSNYGYTF